Shown below are 21 T cell receptor beta chains from a single sample sequenced in a study of CD8 T cells in Susac syndrome (dated by TCRdb to between 2018 and 2021). Library construction relied on the immunoSEQ multiplex PCR assay. RNA was extracted using the RNeasy kit, and about 0.45 to 1 ug of the RNA was reverse transcribed with random hexamers. TCRdb itself trimmed the public reads at Q25 with fastp, ran MiXCR and retained productive beta chains. All rows with the same CDR3 protein become a single entry with the most common DNA and genes. Here the sample has approximately 120,000 distinct CDR3 sequences; 92% occur a single time. The ten top clones hold roughly 0.12% of the sample. Sequencing was carried out using CD8+ T cells from PBMCs. Source of these receptors: a human donor in good health.

The count of this clonotype is one. The chain couples TRBV20-1 to TRBJ2-5, with 10 bases identical to TRBD2. The CDR3 sequence is 19 residues long. V gave up 1 base and J gave up 0 bases; unmatched junction bases: 14. CDR1 and CDR2 (germline): DFQATT, SNEGSKA (reference sequence). CDR3 nucleotides: TGCAGTGCTAGAGGAGCTAGCGGGAGCGCCTCGGCGTACCAAGAGACCCAGTACTTC. This sequence encodes CSARGASGSASAYQETQYF.

The V and J genes are TRBV25-1 and TRBJ1-1, with a possible D match to TRBD1 (5 bases). The ends were cut back, 7 bases at V and 5 bases at J, with 17 bases in the middle. This CDR3 is 14 amino acids long. Germline loops: CDR1 MGHDK, CDR2 SYGVNS. CDR3 loop: CASKPGTIATEAFF. The CDR3 coding sequence is TGTGCCAGCAAACCAGGGACGATTGCGACTGAAGCTTTCTTT.

The chain carries TRBV9 and TRBJ2-1; TRBD2 matches at 11 bases. The CDR3 sequence is 14 residues long. The germline V gene encodes CDR1 SGDLS and CDR2 YYNGEE. The ends lost 0 bases at V and 9 bases at J; junction bases unmatched: 2. In nucleotides, the CDR3 is TGTGCCAGCAGCGTAGAACTAGCGGGGGCTGAGCAGTTCTTC. This gives the protein CASSVELAGAEQFF.

The rearrangement joins TRBV7-9 to TRBJ2-7; TRBD1 matches 10 bases. Germline CDR1 reads SEHNR; CDR2 reads FQNEAQ (reference sequence). V was clipped by 5 bases and J by 7 bases; unmatched bases: 11. This CDR3 contains 15 residues. In DNA form, the CDR3 reads TGTGCCAGCAGCCACCGGACAGGGGGGACGGGGGAGCAGTACTTC. This encodes CASSHRTGGTGEQYF.

This sequence joins TRBV7-2 and TRBJ1-6; D gene ambiguous. The CDR3 loop spans 13 amino acids. Trimming took off 0 bases at V and 17 bases at J, with 14 bases between the two ends. Germline values: CDR1 SGHTA, CDR2 FQGNSA. The CDR3 reads CASSLAPAVGIHF. The DNA of the CDR3 is TGTGCCAGCAGCTTAGCCCCGGCGGTGGGTATCCACTTT.

This rearrangement joins TRBV3-1 to TRBJ1-1; D gene uncertain. Germline CDR1 reads LGHDT; CDR2 reads YNNKEL (reference sequence). V lost 6 bases and J lost 9, with 17 bases in between. The CDR3 extends over 13 amino acids. CDR3 residues: CASSLQPSFQAFF. DNA of the CDR3: TGTGCCAGCAGTCTTCAACCCAGCTTTCAAGCTTTCTTT.

CDR3 sequence reads: CASRWYNEQFF. CDR3 sequence (DNA): TGTGCCAGCAGGTGGTACAATGAGCAGTTCTTC. The genes are TRBV2 and TRBJ2-1, with D hard to call. CDR1 is SNHLY, CDR2 FYNNEI, per germline. V gave up 6 bases and J gave up 4 bases, with 4 bases separating them. The CDR3 is 11 amino acids. Full variable domain (rest looked up from reference TRBV2 and TRBJ2-1): EPEVTQTPSHQVTQMGQEVILRCVPISNHLYFYWYRQILGQKVEFLVSFYNNEISEKSEIFDDQFSVERPDGSNFTLKIRSTKLEDSAMYFCASRWYNEQFFGPGTRLTVL.

This chain links TRBV3-1 with TRBJ2-7; 7 nucleotides line up with TRBD1. V dropped 4 bases and J dropped 2; count of bases not matched to a gene: 8. This CDR3 is 15 amino acids long. Germline assignment: CDR1 LGHDT and CDR2 YNNKEL (reference sequence). CDR3 loop: CASSPFRDSAYEQYF. The CDR3 nucleotides are TGTGCCAGCAGCCCGTTCCGGGACAGCGCCTACGAGCAGTACTTC.

V is TRBV3-1 and J is TRBJ1-2, with D uncertain. CDR1 and CDR2 from the germline V gene are LGHDT and YNNKEL (reference sequence). Trimming removed 4 bases from V and 8 bases from J, with 20 bases in between. The CDR3 loop spans 15 amino acids. The CDR3 DNA reads as TGTGCCAGCAGCCCTAACCGGTTACCCCGAGGGGGCTACACCTTC. Its protein is CASSPNRLPRGGYTF.

The chain couples TRBV12-3 or TRBV12-4 to TRBJ2-3; weak D call: TRBD2 (6 bases). There are 13 residues in the CDR3. The V end was cut by 7 bases, the J end by 2 bases, with 10 bases between. The CDR3 coding sequence is TGTGCCAGCACCGGGGGATACACAGATACGCAGTATTTT. Translating it yields CASTGGYTDTQYF.

The rearrangement joins TRBV2 to TRBJ2-7; possibly TRBD1 or TRBD2 for D (5 bases each). The CDR3 is 11 amino acids. V was cut by 5 bases and J by 12 bases, with 14 bases left in between. Germline V lookup: CDR1 SNHLY, CDR2 FYNNEI. The CDR3 DNA reads as TGTGCCAGCAGTCCGGGACCCCCGGGGTACTTC. It codes for CASSPGPPGYF.

V is TRBV5-4 and J is TRBJ2-3, with D perhaps matching TRBD1 (5 bases). CDR1 is SGHNT and CDR2 is YYREEE in the germline V gene (reference sequence). The ends were cut back, 4 bases at V and 5 bases at J, with 11 bases in the middle. The CDR3 has 13 residues. The CDR3 region is CASSLWGGDTQYF. CDR3 in DNA: TGTGCCAGCAGCCTCTGGGGCGGAGATACGCAGTATTTT.

This chain uses TRBV27 with TRBJ1-1; D gene ambiguous. Looked up from germline, CDR1 is MNHEY and CDR2 is SMNVEV (reference sequence). CDR3 length: 16 amino acids. The V gene lost 4 bases and the J gene lost 1 base, with 16 bases spanning the gap. The CDR3 DNA follows: TGTGCCAGCAGTTGCGATCGGTCGACGAAGAACACTGAAGCTTTCTTT. It encodes CASSCDRSTKNTEAFF.

This rearrangement joins TRBV7-8 to TRBJ2-1; no reliable D call. V lost 6 bases and J lost 9, with 12 bases in between. Looked up from germline, CDR1 is SGHVS and CDR2 is FQNEAQ. The CDR3 has 12 amino acids. The DNA for the CDR3 is TGTGCCAGCAGGTCAATCCGAGGTGAGCAGTTCTTC. Residues: CASRSIRGEQFF.

The chain is built from TRBV5-1 and TRBJ2-7; no definite D call. The length of the CDR3 is 14 residues. Trimming took off 4 bases at V and 1 base at J, with 12 bases between the two ends. Germline V gene sequence: CDR1 SGHRS, CDR2 YFSETQ. CDR3 sequence reads: CASSVQRSSYEQYF. DNA of the CDR3: TGCGCCAGCAGCGTACAACGGAGTTCCTACGAGCAGTACTTC.

The chain uses TRBV28 and TRBJ2-1; 14 nucleotides match TRBD2. With 8 bases clipped from V and 8 bases from J, the junction kept 8 bases outside the gene matches. The V gene's germline CDR1 is MDHEN and CDR2 SYDVKM. The CDR3 sequence is 15 residues long. Here the CDR3 DNA reads TGTGCCAGCGCAGGGACTAGCGGGAGTATAGATGAGCAGTTCTTC. Translating gives CASAGTSGSIDEQFF.

The chain joins TRBV20-1 to TRBJ1-1; 7 bases align to TRBD1. After removal of 0 bases from V and 7 bases from J, the junction contained 17 bases not matched to a gene. This CDR3 has 17 amino acids. Germline CDR1 DFQATT, CDR2 SNEGSKA (reference sequence). CDR3 amino acids: CSARDPGRASAGGEAFF. DNA of the CDR3: TGCAGTGCTAGAGATCCCGGTCGAGCCTCCGCAGGGGGTGAAGCTTTCTTT.

The chain couples TRBV12-5 to TRBJ2-1; 8 positions agree with TRBD1. The CDR3 is made up of 15 amino acids. Trimming cost V 2 bases and J 1 base; bases outside gene matches: 1. Germline CDR1 reads LGHNT; CDR2 reads FRNRAP. The CDR3: CASGLYRGSYNEQFF. The DNA of the CDR3 is TGTGCTAGTGGTTTGTACAGGGGGTCCTACAATGAGCAGTTCTTC.

The rearrangement joins TRBV29-1 to TRBJ2-1; either TRBD1 or TRBD2 may supply D (5 bases each). CDR1 and CDR2 (germline): SQVTM, ANQGSEA. The CDR3 has 13 residues. CDR3 nucleotide sequence: TGCAGTGGTGGGGGAAGCTCCTACAATGAGCAGTTCTTC. Protein: CSGGGSSYNEQFF.

The chain uses TRBV18 and TRBJ2-3; 10 nucleotides align to TRBD2. This CDR3 is 15 amino acids long. The V segment lost 3 bases and the J segment 9 bases; nucleotides outside the gene matches: 9. CDR1 and CDR2 (germline): KGHSH, LQKENI. For the CDR3, the DNA is TGTGCCAGCTCACCGGCCAGCGGGAGGGGTGGAACGCAGTATTTT. This translates into CASSPASGRGGTQYF.

The chain couples TRBV25-1 to TRBJ1-2; TRBD1 aligns across 7 bases. The trim removed 3 bases at V and 4 bases at J, leaving 5 bases unmatched. CDR1 and CDR2 (germline): MGHDK, SYGVNS. The CDR3 is 14 amino acids. Written as DNA, the CDR3 is TGTGCCAGCAGTGAGAATACAGGGGTCTATGGCTACACCTTC. This codes for CASSENTGVYGYTF.